What follows are 15 T cell receptor beta chains derived from one specimen sequenced in a study of T cell repertoires in cytomegalovirus infection. TCRdb analysed the reads with MiXCR anew, one entry per CDR3 protein. The sample comprises more than 650,000 distinct CDR3 sequences, 35% of which are singletons, and around 2.8% rests with the top ten. Input material: PBMCs. The receptors come from a human donor in good health (CMV status not recorded). Some clones in this sample may be carry-over from other donors' samples.

J is TRBJ2-2 and V is TRBV28, with 11 positions matching TRBD1. The CDR3 is 17 residues long. V was pared by 4 bases and J by 2 bases, with 6 bases of the junction left unmatched. Germline assignment: CDR1 MDHEN and CDR2 SYDVKM. CDR3: CASSSGQGALNTGELFF. The CDR3 DNA sequence: TGTGCCAGCAGTTCCGGACAGGGGGCGTTAAACACCGGGGAGCTGTTTTTT.

Turning to this clonotype: This CDR3 is missing its conserved last phenylalanine or tryptophan, likely due to a read error. The chain combines TRBV27 with TRBJ2-7; D is perhaps TRBD2 (7 bases). V was trimmed by 6 bases and J by 3 bases, leaving 18 bases between them. Per the germline V gene, CDR1 is MNHEY and CDR2 is SMNVEV (reference sequence). This CDR3 contains 15 residues. In nucleotides, the CDR3 is TGTGCCAGCAGGATTCTCGGGGGGCGGTGCTACGAGCAGTACTTA. This translates into CASRILGGRCYEQYL.

As regards this clonotype: Germline is not matched at one junction end, which may reflect a read error. V usage is TRBV7-2 and J usage is TRBJ1-1, with D unclear. The germline gives CDR1 SGHTA, CDR2 FQGNSA. CDR3 length equals 12 residues. In DNA form, the CDR3 reads TGTGCCAGCAGCCTTCTCAGGACTGAAGATTTCTTT. Encoded protein: CASSLLRTEDFF. The whole variable domain, remainder taken from reference TRBV7-2 and TRBJ1-1, is GAGVSQSPSNKVTEKGKDVELRCDPISGHTALYWYRQSLGQGLEFLIYFQGNSAPDKSGLPSDRFSAERTGGSVSTLTIQRTQQEDSAVYLCASSLLRTEDFFGQGTRLTVV.

V gene TRBV5-5 combines with J gene TRBJ2-7; the match to TRBD2 covers 11 bases. Per germline, CDR1 SGHKS and CDR2 YYEKEE (reference sequence). J gave up 6 bases and V 0 bases, and 2 bases lay outside the gene matches. The CDR3 loop spans 14 amino acids. The CDR3 reads CASSLALAGGEQYF. For the CDR3, the DNA is TGTGCCAGCAGCTTGGCCCTAGCGGGAGGCGAGCAGTACTTC. Complete variable domain (other parts from reference TRBV5-5 and TRBJ2-7): DAGVTQSPTHLIKTRGQQVTLRCSPISGHKSVSWYQQVLGQGPQFIFQYYEKEERGRGNFPDRFSARQFPNYSSELNVNALLLGDSALYLCASSLALAGGEQYFGPGTRLTVT.

In its sample, this clonotype was seen a few times. The J gene is TRBJ1-2, the V gene TRBV10-3; D may be TRBD1 (6 bases). Trimming took off 6 bases at V and 8 bases at J, with 16 bases between the two ends. Germline V gene sequence: CDR1 ENHRY, CDR2 SYGVKD. The length of the CDR3 is 13 residues. CDR3 region: CAIRNRDIDGYTF. The CDR3 DNA reads as TGTGCCATCAGGAATCGGGACATAGACGGCTACACCTTC.

The V gene is TRBV4-1, the J gene TRBJ1-5, with D unclear. There are 14 residues in the CDR3. V lost 2 bases and J 4 bases, leaving 9 bases between the germline ends. Germline CDR1 MGHRA, CDR2 YSYEKL. CDR3 residues: CASSQFQSNQPQHF. CDR3 bases: TGCGCCAGCAGCCAATTTCAGAGTAATCAGCCCCAGCATTTT.

The CDR3 region is CASSSQGRDFYEQYF. The DNA of the CDR3 is TGTGCCAGCAGCTCACAGGGTAGGGATTTCTACGAGCAGTACTTC. The V call is TRBV7-9, the J call TRBJ2-7; D possibly corresponds to TRBD1 (6 bases). V lost 4 bases, J lost 3 bases, and 16 bases lay in between. This CDR3 has 15 residues. The germline V gene has CDR1 SEHNR and CDR2 FQNEAQ (reference sequence).

This chain links TRBV28 with TRBJ1-1, with D perhaps TRBD1 (5 bases). Trimming pared 6 bases from V and 1 base from J, leaving 21 bases between. CDR1 and CDR2 from the germline V gene are MDHEN and SYDVKM. The CDR3 runs to 17 residues. This chain's CDR3 is CASSLPPGDRWNTEAFF. CDR3 in DNA: TGTGCCAGCAGCTTACCTCCCGGGGACCGATGGAACACTGAAGCTTTCTTT. Complete variable domain (other parts from reference TRBV28 and TRBJ1-1): DVKVTQSSRYLVKRTGEKVFLECVQDMDHENMFWYRQDPGLGLRLIYFSYDVKMKEKGDIPEGYSVSREKKERFSLILESASTNQTSMYLCASSLPPGDRWNTEAFFGQGTRLTVV.

This chain joins TRBV20-1 and TRBJ1-2; D is perhaps TRBD1 (6 bases). Trimming cost V 6 bases and J 8 bases, with 25 bases left between them. CDR1 and CDR2 (germline): DFQATT, SNEGSKA (reference sequence). CDR3 length: 15 residues. CDR3 region: CSAAWPMYRAPGYTF. The CDR3 coding sequence is TGCAGTGCCGCATGGCCGATGTACAGGGCTCCGGGCTACACCTTC.

The chain joins TRBV7-6 to TRBJ2-7; TRBD1 matches at 11 bases. Germline loops: CDR1 SGHVS, CDR2 FNYEAQ. CDR3 size: 16 residues. V lost 5 bases and J lost 5; bases outside the gene matches: 11. In DNA form, the CDR3 reads TGTGCCAGCAGCCCACCGGTCGGGGACAGGGGGAACGAGCAGTACTTC. Encoded protein: CASSPPVGDRGNEQYF.

This chain uses TRBV5-4 with TRBJ2-3, with TRBD1 identical over 9 bases. The germline CDR1 and CDR2 sequences are SGHNT and YYREEE (reference sequence). J lost 5 bases, V lost 2 bases, and 12 bases had no gene match. The CDR3 contains 17 residues. CDR3 protein: CASSFTPRTGAGDTQYF. The CDR3 DNA follows: TGTGCCAGCAGCTTTACGCCCAGGACAGGGGCCGGAGATACGCAGTATTTT. Using reference TRBV5-4 and TRBJ2-3 for the parts outside the CDR3, the full variable domain is ETGVTQSPTHLIKTRGQQVTLRCSSQSGHNTVSWYQQALGQGPQFIFQYYREEENGRGNFPPRFSGLQFPNYSSELNVNALELDDSALYLCASSFTPRTGAGDTQYFGPGTRLTVL.

This rearrangement joins TRBV10-3 to TRBJ1-1; 7 positions match TRBD1. Germline V gives CDR1 ENHRY, CDR2 SYGVKD. The CDR3 contains 12 residues. Germline trimming cut 10 bases from V and 1 base from J; bases unmatched to any gene: 3. Here the CDR3 DNA reads TGTGCCACGGGACAGACGAACACTGAAGCTTTCTTT. Translating gives CATGQTNTEAFF.

This chain uses TRBV27 with TRBJ1-6; D may be TRBD1 (5 bases). V lost 6 bases and J 1 base, leaving 10 bases between the germline ends. Germline lookup yields CDR1 MNHEY and CDR2 SMNVEV (reference sequence). The CDR3 consists of 15 residues. CDR3 bases: TGTGCCAGCAGAGGAAAGGGGTCCTATAATTCACCCCTCCACTTT. Translating gives CASRGKGSYNSPLHF.

The chain has TRBV6-5 and TRBJ2-3; D assignment may be TRBD1 or TRBD2 (6 bases each). This CDR3 has 14 residues. Germline CDR1 MNHEY, CDR2 SVGAGI. The ends were cut back, 6 bases at V and 3 bases at J, with 13 bases in the middle. The CDR3 region has the DNA TGTGCCAGCAGCTCGGGGGCACAGACAGATACGCAGTATTTT. Amino acid sequence: CASSSGAQTDTQYF.

This clonotype was observed a handful of times. This CDR3 reads CASSLDPLGEGSTEAFF. CDR3 DNA: TGTGCCAGCAGCTTAGATCCCCTGGGGGAGGGGTCCACTGAAGCTTTCTTT. This chain connects TRBV7-3 to TRBJ1-1, with D perhaps TRBD1 (5 bases). The CDR3 length is 17 residues. With 2 bases removed from V and 4 bases from J, the gap between germline ends came to 20 bases. The germline CDR1 and CDR2 sequences are SGHTA and FQGTGA.